Listed below are T cell receptor beta chains from one sample, sequenced in a study of blood T cell repertoires in COVID-19. The assay was immunoSEQ multiplex PCR, and TCRdb's table has in-frame clones only and misses some. This table has approximately 71,000 clones, 65% to 80% appearing once. Sequencing was carried out using peripheral blood. The receptor set was obtained from a man between 60 and 75 years old with active or convalescent COVID-19. CDR3s include the opening cysteine and the closing phenylalanine or tryptophan. D genes are given only for firm matches. Some rows have no size entry. The others give once, few or many, or a class for an expanded clone.

abundance	d_gene	v_gene	j_gene	CDR3aa	CDR3nt
NA	TRBD1	TRBV13	TRBJ1-6	CASSLGRQGGRSPLHF	TGTGCCAGCAGCTTAGGCCGGCAGGGGGGACGGTCACCCCTCCACTTT
NA	NA	TRBV6-1	TRBJ2-7	CASSELGRGEQYF	TGTGCCAGCAGTGAATTAGGGAGGGGGGAGCAGTACTTC
NA	NA	TRBV9	TRBJ2-3	CASKAASTDTQYF	TGTGCCAGCAAAGCGGCTAGCACAGATACGCAGTATTTT
NA	NA	TRBV6-5	TRBJ1-2	CASSLSANYGYTF	TGTGCCAGCAGTTTGTCAGCTAACTATGGCTACACCTTC
NA	TRBD1	TRBV19	TRBJ2-7	CASSMRRTGANYEQYF	TGTGCCAGTAGTATGAGGCGGACAGGGGCGAACTACGAGCAGTACTTC
NA	TRBD1	TRBV6-5	TRBJ1-3	CASSPGGGNTIYF	TGTGCCAGCAGCCCAGGGGGTGGAAACACCATATATTTT
once	TRBD1	TRBV5-1	TRBJ2-3	CASSVTGGTDTQYF	TGCGCCAGCAGCGTGACAGGGGGCACAGATACGCAGTATTTT
NA	TRBD1	TRBV18	TRBJ2-5	CASSPPGQVASGETQYF	TGTGCCAGCTCACCGCCGGGACAGGTCGCAAGTGGAGAGACCCAGTACTTC
few	NA	TRBV25-1	TRBJ2-6	CASSPMTAHYSGANVLTF	TGTGCCAGCAGCCCAATGACAGCCCACTACTCTGGGGCCAACGTCCTGACTTTC
NA	NA	TRBV2	TRBJ2-7	CASSVLPPEQYF	TGTGCCAGCAGTGTTCTTCCCCCGGAGCAGTACTTC
NA	TRBD1	TRBV12-3/TRBV12-4	TRBJ2-3	CASSRTGDTQYF	TGTGCCAGCAGCAGGACAGGGGATACGCAGTATTTT
few	NA	TRBV9	TRBJ2-2	CASSPWPITNTGELFF	TGTGCCAGCAGCCCCTGGCCGATTACGAACACCGGGGAGCTGTTTTTT
NA	TRBD2	TRBV2	TRBJ2-5	CASSEGLAGGQETQYF	TGTGCCAGCAGTGAGGGACTAGCGGGGGGACAAGAGACCCAGTACTTC
NA	TRBD2	TRBV9	TRBJ2-3	CASSVTSGGPDTQYF	TGTGCCAGCAGCGTGACTAGCGGGGGGCCCGATACGCAGTATTTT
NA	TRBD1	TRBV24-1	TRBJ2-7	CATATGNGEQYF	TGTGCCACCGCGACAGGGAATGGAGAGCAGTACTTC
NA	NA	TRBV10-1	TRBJ1-4	CASSEVVGGVAGPGATNEKLFF	TGCGCCAGCAGTGAGGTCGTGGGGGGGGTTGCGGGACCAGGAGCAACTAATGAAAAACTGTTTTTT
NA	NA	TRBV27	TRBJ2-7	CASSYRDGTYEQYF	TGTGCCAGCAGTTACAGGGACGGGACCTACGAGCAGTACTTC
NA	NA	TRBV3-1/TRBV3-2	TRBJ1-2	CASSHLRGNYGYTF	TGTGCCAGCAGCCACCTCAGGGGAAACTATGGCTACACCTTC
NA	TRBD1	TRBV24-1	TRBJ2-7	CATSDLQDRPNYEQYF	TGTGCCACCAGTGATTTGCAGGACAGGCCAAACTACGAGCAGTACTTC
once	TRBD2	TRBV9	TRBJ2-3	CASSVAGGGLAGPSTDTQYF	TGTGCCAGCAGCGTTGCGGGGGGGGGACTAGCGGGACCAAGCACAGATACGCAGTATTTT
NA	TRBD2	TRBV30	TRBJ2-3	CAWSGEGSTDTQYF	TGTGCCTGGAGTGGGGAGGGAAGCACAGATACGCAGTATTTT
once	TRBD1	TRBV7-8	TRBJ1-6	CASSATGLDSPLHF	TGTGCCAGCAGCGCGACAGGGTTGGATTCACCCCTCCACTTT
NA	NA	TRBV7-9	TRBJ1-4	CASSFPATNEKLFF	TGTGCCAGCAGCTTTCCTGCAACTAATGAAAAACTGTTTTTT
NA	TRBD1	TRBV2	TRBJ1-1	CASSGQGVSEAFF	TGTGCCAGCAGTGGACAGGGGGTCTCTGAAGCTTTCTTT